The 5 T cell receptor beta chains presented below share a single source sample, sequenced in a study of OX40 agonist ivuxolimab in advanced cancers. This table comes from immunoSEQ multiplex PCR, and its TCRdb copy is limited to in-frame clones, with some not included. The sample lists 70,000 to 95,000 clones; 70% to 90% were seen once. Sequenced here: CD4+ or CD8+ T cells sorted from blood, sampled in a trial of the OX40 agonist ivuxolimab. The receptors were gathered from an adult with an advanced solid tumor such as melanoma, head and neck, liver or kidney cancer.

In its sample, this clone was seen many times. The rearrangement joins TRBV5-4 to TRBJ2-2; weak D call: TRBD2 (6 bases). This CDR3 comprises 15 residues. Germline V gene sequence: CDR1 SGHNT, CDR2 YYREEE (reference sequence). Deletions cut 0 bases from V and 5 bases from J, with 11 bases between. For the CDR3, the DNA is TGTGCCAGCAGCTTGGGACTAGGGAATACCGGGGAGCTGTTTTTT. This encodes CASSLGLGNTGELFF. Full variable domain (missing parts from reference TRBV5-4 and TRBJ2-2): ETGVTQSPTHLIKTRGQQVTLRCSSQSGHNTVSWYQQALGQGPQFIFQYYREEENGRGNFPPRFSGLQFPNYSSELNVNALELDDSALYLCASSLGLGNTGELFFGEGSRLTVL.

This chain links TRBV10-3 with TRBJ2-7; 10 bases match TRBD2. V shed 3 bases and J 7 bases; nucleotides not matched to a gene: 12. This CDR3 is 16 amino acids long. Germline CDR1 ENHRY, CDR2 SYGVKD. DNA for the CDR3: TGTGCCATCAGTGACCACGGGGGGCTAGCGGGAGTGGAGCAGTACTTC. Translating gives CAISDHGGLAGVEQYF.

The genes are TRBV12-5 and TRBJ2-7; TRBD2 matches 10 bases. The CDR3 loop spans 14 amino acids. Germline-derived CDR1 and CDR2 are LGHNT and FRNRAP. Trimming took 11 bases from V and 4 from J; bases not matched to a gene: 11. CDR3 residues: CARHLGSGGYEQYF. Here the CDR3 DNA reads TGTGCTCGCCACCTGGGTAGCGGGGGGTACGAGCAGTACTTC.

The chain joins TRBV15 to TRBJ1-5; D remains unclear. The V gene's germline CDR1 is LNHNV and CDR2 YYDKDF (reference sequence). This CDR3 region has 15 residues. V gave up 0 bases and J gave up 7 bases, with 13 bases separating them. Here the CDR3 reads CATSRDNGNSQPQHF. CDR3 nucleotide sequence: TGTGCCACCAGCAGAGATAACGGTAATTCCCAGCCCCAGCATTTT.

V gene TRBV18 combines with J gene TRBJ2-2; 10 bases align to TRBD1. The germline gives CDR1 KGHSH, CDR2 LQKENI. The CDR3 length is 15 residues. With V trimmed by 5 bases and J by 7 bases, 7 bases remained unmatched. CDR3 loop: CASSRQGAQNGELFF. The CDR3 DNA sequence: TGTGCCAGCTCAAGACAGGGGGCGCAAAACGGGGAGCTGTTTTTT.